Each of the 29 T cell receptor beta chains below was sequenced from the same sample in a study of control samples from healthy donors and cancer patients. The method was immunoSEQ multiplex PCR; TCRdb's version includes in-frame clones alone and lacks a portion of them. The sample lists approximately 140,000 clones, around 94% seen once, with around 14% in the top ten. The sample taken for sequencing was blood. The origin of the receptors is a man aged 35 to 55 in good health.

The chain recombines TRBV7-9 with TRBJ2-1; 9 positions agree with TRBD2. The CDR3 runs 19 residues. The V gene's germline CDR1 is SEHNR and CDR2 FQNEAQ (reference sequence). After removal of 1 base from V and 1 base from J, the junction contained 11 bases not matched to a gene. CDR3 sequence (DNA): TGTGCCAGCAGCTTAGGGCTAGGAGCGGGAGGTTTATCCTACAATGAGCAGTTCTTC. Protein: CASSLGLGAGGLSYNEQFF.

This chain uses TRBV19 with TRBJ1-3; possibly TRBD1 for D (6 bases). The CDR3 is made up of 14 amino acids. V lost 8 bases, J lost 0 bases, and 11 bases lay in between. CDR1 and CDR2 from the germline V gene are LNHDA and SQIVND (reference sequence). This chain's CDR3 is CASSQGFSGNTIYF. The CDR3 DNA reads as TGTGCCAGTTCACAGGGATTCTCTGGAAACACCATATATTTT. The variable domain in full, with the rest retrieved from reference TRBV19 and TRBJ1-3, is DGGITQSPKYLFRKEGQNVTLSCEQNLNHDAMYWYRQDPGQGLRLIYYSQIVNDFQKGDIAEGYSVSREKKESFPLTVTSAQKNPTAFYLCASSQGFSGNTIYFGEGSWLTVV.

The rearrangement uses TRBV27 and TRBJ1-4; the D gene is possibly TRBD1 (5 bases). Germline V gene sequence: CDR1 MNHEY, CDR2 SMNVEV (reference sequence). Trimming removed 1 base at V and 4 bases at J, with 13 bases between. The CDR3 runs to 16 residues. CDR3: CASSLWRGSINEKLFF. The CDR3 DNA follows: TGTGCCAGCAGTTTATGGCGGGGCTCAATTAATGAAAAACTGTTTTTT.

CDR3 protein: CASSYTDRPRVSPLHF. The CDR3, as DNA: TGTGCCAGCAGTTATACCGACAGGCCCAGAGTCTCACCCCTCCACTTT. The rearrangement uses TRBV6-5 and TRBJ1-6; perhaps TRBD1 as D (6 bases). Germline assignment: CDR1 MNHEY and CDR2 SVGAGI. The V gene lost 3 bases and the J gene lost 10 bases, with 19 bases spanning the gap. This CDR3 spans 16 amino acids.

The chain links TRBV4-1 to TRBJ1-4; D call uncertain. V lost 0 bases to trimming and J lost 2 bases, with 13 bases between them. Germline V gene lookup returns CDR1 MGHRA and CDR2 YSYEKL. The length of the CDR3 is 17 residues. This CDR3 is CASSQERGVQTNEKLFF. The CDR3 bases are TGCGCCAGCAGCCAAGAGAGAGGAGTACAGACTAATGAAAAACTGTTTTTT.

This chain joins TRBV6-4 and TRBJ2-1; D is uncertain. V lost 6 bases to trimming and J lost 7 bases, with 10 bases between them. This CDR3 spans 12 amino acids. Looked up from germline, CDR1 is MRHNA and CDR2 is SNTAGT. CDR3 in amino acids: CASRGLGNEQFF. Here the CDR3 DNA reads TGTGCCAGCAGGGGCCTAGGGAATGAGCAGTTCTTC.

The chain couples TRBV11-3 to TRBJ2-5; the match to TRBD1 covers 7 bases. Unmatched junction bases numbered 6, after V lost 5 bases and J lost 3 bases. Looked up from germline, CDR1 is SGHNT and CDR2 is YENEEA. This CDR3 has 14 amino acids. The CDR3 protein is CASSGSTGEETQYF. The CDR3 nucleotides are TGTGCCAGCAGCGGGTCTACAGGGGAAGAGACCCAGTACTTC.

The chain employs TRBV6-1 and TRBJ1-1; unclear D gene. CDR1 and CDR2 from the germline V gene are MNHNS and SASEGT. The V gene lost 2 bases and the J gene lost 1 base, with 5 bases spanning the gap. The CDR3 runs 13 residues. CDR3 region: CASSEPGNTEAFF. CDR3 nucleotide sequence: TGTGCCAGCAGTGAACCGGGGAACACTGAAGCTTTCTTT.

This clone has a single count. The chain couples TRBV5-6 to TRBJ2-7; D perhaps matches TRBD1 (6 bases). Germline assignment: CDR1 SGHDT and CDR2 YYEEEE. CDR3 length: 16 amino acids. V gave up 4 bases and J gave up 0 bases, with 17 bases separating them. The CDR3 is CASSPTGTPYSYEQYF. CDR3 sequence (DNA): TGTGCCAGCAGCCCAACCGGGACACCCTACTCCTACGAGCAGTACTTC. The entire variable domain, with the rest obtained from reference TRBV5-6 and TRBJ2-7, is as follows: DAGVTQSPTHLIKTRGQQVTLRCSPKSGHDTVSWYQQALGQGPQFIFQYYEEEERQRGNFPDRFSGHQFPNYSSELNVNALLLGDSALYLCASSPTGTPYSYEQYFGPGTRLTVT.

V is TRBV6-2 or TRBV6-3 and J is TRBJ2-7, with D possibly TRBD2 on 5 matching bases. Deletions cut 5 bases from V and 3 bases from J, with 20 bases between. This CDR3 is 16 amino acids long. CDR1 is MNHEY and CDR2 is SVGEGT in the germline V gene. This chain's CDR3 is CASSHHRERNVYEQYF. For the CDR3, the DNA is TGTGCCAGCAGTCACCATAGGGAGAGGAACGTCTACGAGCAGTACTTC.

This clone has a handful of counts. The V call is TRBV6-5, the J call TRBJ1-1; possibly TRBD1 for D (6 bases). This CDR3 has 12 amino acids. Trimming left V 7 bases short and J 4 bases short, with 10 bases between. CDR1 is MNHEY and CDR2 is SVGAGI in the germline V gene. CDR3: CASNRGATEAFF. The CDR3 DNA follows: TGTGCCAGCAATCGGGGGGCCACTGAAGCTTTCTTT.

The CDR3 sequence is CASSQDSIRGLALDTQYF. The CDR3 nucleotides are TGTGCCAGCAGCCAAGATAGTATTCGTGGACTAGCGTTAGATACGCAGTATTTT. The rearrangement uses TRBV14 and TRBJ2-3; TRBD2 agrees at 9 bases. The V segment lost 0 bases and the J segment 5 bases; nucleotides outside the gene matches: 12. CDR1 and CDR2 (germline): SGHDN, FVKESK. The CDR3 totals 18 residues.

V and J are TRBV11-2 and TRBJ1-1; D possibly corresponds to TRBD1 (5 bases). This CDR3 has 12 residues. CDR1 is SGHAT and CDR2 is FQNNGV in the germline V gene. Trimming removed 2 bases at V and 7 bases at J, with 8 bases between. The CDR3 nucleotides are TGTGCCAGCAGCTTATACACAGGTGAAGCTTTCTTT. Residues: CASSLYTGEAFF.

The J gene is TRBJ2-4, the V gene TRBV24-1; 7 nucleotides align to TRBD2. With V trimmed by 8 bases and J by 3 bases, 6 bases remained unmatched. Germline CDR1 reads KGHDR; CDR2 reads SFDVKD. The CDR3 loop spans 14 amino acids. The CDR3 loop reads CATMGSGGKNIQYF. The CDR3 DNA reads TGTGCCACCATGGGGTCGGGAGGCAAAAACATTCAGTACTTC.

The chain combines TRBV9 with TRBJ1-4; D unresolved. The germline V gene encodes CDR1 SGDLS and CDR2 YYNGEE. V gave up 7 bases and J gave up 4 bases, with 11 bases separating them. CDR3 length: 13 residues. The CDR3 sequence is CASRGLNNEKLFF. The CDR3 DNA follows: TGTGCCAGCCGCGGATTGAATAATGAAAAACTGTTTTTT.

This chain joins TRBV9 and TRBJ1-1; TRBD1 matches at 10 bases. CDR3 length: 16 amino acids. V trimming: 3 bases; J trimming: 5 bases; junction bases outside the gene matches: 10. Germline V gives CDR1 SGDLS, CDR2 YYNGEE. In DNA, the CDR3 is TGTGCCAGCAGCGCGTTCTCCGGGGGACAGGGGACTGAAGCTTTCTTT. Encoded protein: CASSAFSGGQGTEAFF.

The J gene is TRBJ2-3, the V gene TRBV19, with 11 bases that match TRBD2. Germline CDR1 and CDR2: LNHDA and SQIVND (reference sequence). The CDR3 extends over 15 amino acids. The V and J ends lost 5 bases and 1 base, in that order; junction bases with no gene match: 2. CDR3 DNA: TGTGCCAGTAGTCTGGGACTAGCGGGCACAGATACGCAGTATTTT. Its translation is CASSLGLAGTDTQYF.

The chain joins TRBV9 to TRBJ2-1; 11 bases match TRBD2. From germline, CDR1 is SGDLS and CDR2 YYNGEE. The junction had 6 bases not matched to a gene; V was cut back by 3 bases and J by 4 bases. The length of the CDR3 is 16 residues. CDR3 DNA sequence: TGTGCCAGCAGCGCCGACGGGACTAGCGGATACAATGAGCAGTTCTTC. As protein: CASSADGTSGYNEQFF.

The CDR3 bases are TGTGCCAGTAGTCTCGACTACAATGAGCAGTTCTTC. Protein sequence: CASSLDYNEQFF. The chain couples TRBV19 to TRBJ2-1; D is undetermined. Germline CDR1 is LNHDA and CDR2 is SQIVND (reference sequence). The CDR3 contains 12 residues. Trimming removed 5 bases from V and 3 bases from J, with 5 bases in between.

This clone was found once. The chain uses TRBV19 and TRBJ1-5; no reliable D call. Trimming took 5 bases from V and 0 from J, leaving 14 bases between them. The V gene's germline CDR1 is LNHDA and CDR2 SQIVND (reference sequence). This CDR3 comprises 16 residues. CDR3 coding DNA: TGTGCCAGTAGTCCCGACACAGTCCATAGCAATCAGCCCCAGCATTTT. Its translation: CASSPDTVHSNQPQHF.

The rearrangement joins TRBV19 to TRBJ2-3; weak D call: TRBD2 (5 bases). Germline values: CDR1 LNHDA, CDR2 SQIVND (reference sequence). The CDR3 consists of 14 residues. The V and J ends lost 8 bases and 2 bases respectively, with 14 bases between them. The CDR3 nucleotides read TGTGCCAGTGGGCTCCAGCGGATCACAGATACGCAGTATTTT. Its protein is CASGLQRITDTQYF.

This chain connects TRBV4-1 to TRBJ2-7, with D maybe TRBD2 (7 bases). V was clipped by 4 bases and J by 6 bases, with 16 bases between them. This CDR3 comprises 14 residues. Germline V CDR1 and CDR2: MGHRA, YSYEKL. The CDR3 sequence is CASSLREGDGEQYF. As DNA, the CDR3 is TGCGCCAGCAGCCTTAGGGAGGGGGATGGCGAGCAGTACTTC.

The chain couples TRBV5-5 to TRBJ2-7; the D is unclear. This CDR3 spans 15 amino acids. Per the germline V gene, CDR1 is SGHKS and CDR2 is YYEKEE (reference sequence). V lost 3 bases, J lost 2 bases, and 15 bases lay in between. Here the CDR3 DNA reads TGTGCCAGCAGCTCGGGTAGGGTCTTCACCTACGAGCAGTACTTC. Encoded protein: CASSSGRVFTYEQYF.

Note on this clone: The junction departs from germline at one end; a sequencing error may be responsible. The chain employs TRBV3-1 (or the pseudogene TRBV3-2) and TRBJ2-5; tentatively, D is TRBD2 (6 bases). The CDR3 runs 14 residues. CDR1 LGHDT and CDR2 YNNKEL come from the germline V gene (reference sequence). The CDR3 sequence is CASSQDGGLETQYF. In nucleotides, the CDR3 is TGTGCCAGCAGTCAAGACGGGGGTCTGGAGACCCAGTACTTC.

The chain recombines TRBV4-1 with TRBJ1-5; the D is unclear. V was cut by 3 bases and J by 6 bases, with 15 bases left in between. Looked up from germline, CDR1 is MGHRA and CDR2 is YSYEKL. The CDR3 extends over 15 amino acids. CDR3 DNA sequence: TGCGCCAGCAGCCAGGAAAAGGGAGGAGGTCAGCCCCAGCATTTT. The encoded protein is CASSQEKGGGQPQHF.

The chain recombines TRBV7-8 with TRBJ2-3, with D uncertain. Deletions cut 2 bases from V and 0 bases from J, with 9 bases between. CDR1 and CDR2 from the germline V gene are SGHVS and FQNEAQ. The length of the CDR3 is 15 residues. The CDR3 is CASSLRPASTDTQYF. As DNA, the CDR3 is TGTGCCAGCAGCTTAAGGCCAGCTAGCACAGATACGCAGTATTTT.

The CDR3 here is CASSPQSNTGELFF. For the CDR3, the DNA is TGTGCCAGCAGCCCGCAGTCGAACACCGGGGAGCTGTTTTTT. The chain joins TRBV7-9 to TRBJ2-2, with unresolved D. The CDR3 has 14 amino acids. V was shortened by 5 bases and J by 0 bases, with 7 bases between the two germline ends. Germline-derived CDR1 and CDR2 are SEHNR and FQNEAQ (reference sequence).

This clone has only one observation. This chain uses TRBV7-2 with TRBJ2-1; possible D gene TRBD1, 6 bases. The CDR3 consists of 13 residues. Between the trimmed V and J ends, which lost 5 bases and 7 bases, there was a span of 12 bases. Germline CDR1 SGHTA, CDR2 FQGNSA. The CDR3: CASSEQQGNEQFF. The CDR3 region has the DNA TGTGCCAGCAGCGAACAACAGGGAAATGAGCAGTTCTTC. The variable domain in full, with the rest retrieved from reference TRBV7-2 and TRBJ2-1, is GAGVSQSPSNKVTEKGKDVELRCDPISGHTALYWYRQSLGQGLEFLIYFQGNSAPDKSGLPSDRFSAERTGGSVSTLTIQRTQQEDSAVYLCASSEQQGNEQFFGPGTRLTVL.

V and J are TRBV7-2 and TRBJ2-5, with TRBD2 matching over 10 bases. Germline-derived CDR1 and CDR2 are SGHTA and FQGNSA. CDR3 length: 17 residues. J was trimmed by 2 bases and V by 4 bases; bases with no gene match: 10. The DNA for the CDR3 is TGTGCCAGCAGCTGGCCCAAAATAGCGGGGGGTCAAGAGACCCAGTACTTC. This encodes CASSWPKIAGGQETQYF. The whole variable domain, filled in from reference TRBV7-2 and TRBJ2-5, reads GAGVSQSPSNKVTEKGKDVELRCDPISGHTALYWYRQSLGQGLEFLIYFQGNSAPDKSGLPSDRFSAERTGGSVSTLTIQRTQQEDSAVYLCASSWPKIAGGQETQYFGPGTRLLVL.